This TCR beta chain was sequenced during a study of cytomegalovirus exposure and HLA in healthy donors. Study-wide findings and caveats: A later analysis linked some 17,000 TCR beta sequences to HLA alleles at 0.05 false discovery rate. Researchers counted roughly 160 TCR beta chains as cytomegalovirus-associated. An analysis done earlier found most TCR beta V segments productive about 87% or about 30% of the time.

PCR was performed using 60 Vbeta and 13 Jbeta primers. Some clones are missing from TCRdb's copy, which holds only in-frame ones; the method was immunoSEQ multiplex PCR. The top ten clones hold over 1.5% of a sample with 95,000 to 130,000 clones, roughly three quarters of them seen once. V was pared by 2 bases and J by 2 bases, with 16 bases between. The CDR3 has 16 amino acids. Germline lookup yields CDR1 PRHDT and CDR2 FYEKMQ (reference sequence). Every donor was a healthy person donating bone marrow. Of note for this clone: The antigen remains undetermined.

Sample: PBMCs. J is TRBJ2-7 and V is TRBV13, with a weak D call TRBD1 (6 bases). This TCR derives from a woman aged 18-29 years in good health and CMV-seronegative. The CDR3 loop reads CASSLKGQGFPYEQYF. The DNA for the CDR3 is TGTGCCAGCAGCTTAAAGGGGCAGGGGTTTCCCTACGAGCAGTACTTC.